One sample yielded the 6 T cell receptor beta chains listed below, sequenced in a study of cytomegalovirus exposure and HLA in healthy donors. The PCR was carried out with 60 Vbeta primers and 13 Jbeta primers. Profiling relied on immunoSEQ multiplex PCR, and the TCRdb table lists in-frame clones only, not all of them. The table includes more than 100,000 clones, roughly three fifths detected once. Sample: PBMCs. Receptors originate from a woman aged 40 to 50 in good health and CMV-seropositive.

The rearrangement joins TRBV5-1 to TRBJ1-1, with unresolved D. Trimming left V 0 bases short and J 1 base short, with 7 bases between. CDR3 length equals 14 residues. Germline assignment: CDR1 SGHRS and CDR2 YFSETQ. The CDR3 protein is CASSLVGGNTEAFF. The CDR3 DNA reads as TGCGCCAGCAGCTTGGTGGGAGGGAACACTGAAGCTTTCTTT. The full variable domain, with the rest looked up from reference TRBV5-1 and TRBJ1-1, is KAGVTQTPRYLIKTRGQQVTLSCSPISGHRSVSWYQQTPGQGLQFLFEYFSETQRNKGNFPGRFSGRQFSNSRSEMNVSTLELGDSALYLCASSLVGGNTEAFFGQGTRLTVV.

This clone has a single count. The chain is built from TRBV7-9 and TRBJ2-7, with D unresolved. The CDR3 length is 13 residues. CDR1 SEHNR and CDR2 FQNEAQ come from the germline V gene (reference sequence). Between the trimmed V and J ends, which lost 5 bases and 3 bases, there was a span of 11 bases. The CDR3 sequence is CASSAAVGYEQYF. CDR3 DNA sequence: TGTGCCAGCAGCGCGGCAGTAGGCTACGAGCAGTACTTC.

The gene calls are TRBV6-4 and TRBJ2-6, with 9 bases identical to TRBD1. Germline V lookup: CDR1 MRHNA, CDR2 SNTAGT. The CDR3 sequence is 17 residues long. Trimming took 4 bases from V and 0 from J; bases not matched to a gene: 4. The CDR3 nucleotides are TGTGCCAGCAGTGGGGGACAGGGAACCTCTGGGGCCAACGTCCTGACTTTC. This codes for CASSGGQGTSGANVLTF.

Concerning this clone: The sample holds other DNA sequences that translate to the same CDR3. V usage is TRBV10-1 and J usage is TRBJ2-3; D remains unclear. Trimming removed 0 bases at V and 0 bases at J, with 7 bases between. This CDR3 is 15 amino acids long. CDR1 and CDR2 (germline): WNHNN, SYGVQD (reference sequence). This CDR3 is CASSESGGSTDTQYF. The CDR3 nucleotides read TGCGCCAGCAGTGAGTCTGGCGGAAGCACAGATACGCAGTATTTT.

This chain joins TRBV11-2 and TRBJ2-3; 7 nucleotides align to TRBD2. The CDR3 is 17 residues long. The V and J ends lost 0 bases and 2 bases, in that order; junction bases with no gene match: 8. CDR1 SGHAT and CDR2 FQNNGV come from the germline V gene. The CDR3, as DNA: TGTGCCAGCAGCTTAGATTTTGGGCGGGAGCTCACAGATACGCAGTATTTT. This translates into CASSLDFGRELTDTQYF.

This clone was seen just once. V usage is TRBV5-1 and J usage is TRBJ2-5; D might be TRBD1 (5 bases). CDR1 is SGHRS, CDR2 YFSETQ, per germline. Deletions cut 6 bases from V and 2 bases from J, with 17 bases between. There are 15 residues in the CDR3. The CDR3 region is CASTQTSTVQETQYF. For the CDR3, the DNA is TGCGCCAGCACCCAGACCTCGACAGTGCAAGAGACCCAGTACTTC.